Listed here are 18 T cell receptor beta chains from one sample, sequenced in a study of T cells in Graves' hyperthyroidism and ophthalmopathy. RNA transcripts yielded amplified TCR beta CDR3 regions. TCR CDR3 regions were first amplified by RT-PCR with HTBI primers. TCRdb called the multiplex PCR reads again in MiXCR, with one record for every CDR3 protein. This table holds hundreds of thousands of distinct CDR3 sequences, more than 14% found once. The sample consisted of blood. These receptors were obtained from a woman aged 45-65 years with Graves' ophthalmopathy.

There are many counts of this clonotype. V is TRBV28 and J is TRBJ2-5; D perhaps matches TRBD2 (5 bases). The germline V gene has CDR1 MDHEN and CDR2 SYDVKM. The germline V and J ends were trimmed by 1 base and 7 bases, with 16 bases remaining between them. This CDR3 comprises 15 residues. The CDR3 region has the DNA TGTGCCAGCAGTTTATCCCTCAGCCGCCGGGGGACCCAGTACTTC. This codes for CASSLSLSRRGTQYF.

This clonotype appeared many times. The chain has TRBV27 and TRBJ2-7, with TRBD2 as a possible D gene (6 bases). This CDR3 contains 14 residues. Germline V lookup: CDR1 MNHEY, CDR2 SMNVEV (reference sequence). Trimming removed 2 bases from V and 3 bases from J, with 11 bases in between. The CDR3 sequence is CASSLIADRYEQYF. For the CDR3, the DNA is TGTGCCAGCAGTTTAATAGCGGACCGCTACGAGCAGTACTTC.

This clonotype was seen many times. This chain joins TRBV18 and TRBJ2-1; D gene unclear. Germline CDR1 KGHSH, CDR2 LQKENI. V was pared by 0 bases and J by 0 bases, with 9 bases between. There are 16 residues in the CDR3. Written as DNA, the CDR3 is TGTGCCAGCTCACCACCGGTGGGCGGCTCCTACAATGAGCAGTTCTTC. It is translated as CASSPPVGGSYNEQFF.

This clonotype was found a few times. This rearrangement joins TRBV19 to TRBJ2-5, with 8 bases lining up with TRBD2. Germline V lookup: CDR1 LNHDA, CDR2 SQIVND (reference sequence). Trimming cost V 5 bases and J 5 bases; bases outside gene matches: 10. This CDR3 region has 15 residues. CDR3 coding DNA: TGTGCCAGTAGTGACCGAGGGACTAGTGAGGAGACCCAGTACTTC. Encoded protein: CASSDRGTSEETQYF. Full variable domain (outside the CDR3, taken from reference TRBV19 and TRBJ2-5): DGGITQSPKYLFRKEGQNVTLSCEQNLNHDAMYWYRQDPGQGLRLIYYSQIVNDFQKGDIAEGYSVSREKKESFPLTVTSAQKNPTAFYLCASSDRGTSEETQYFGPGTRLLVL.

This clonotype has ten or more counts. The chain links TRBV30 to TRBJ1-1; weak D call: TRBD1 (6 bases). The ends were cut back, 6 bases at V and 3 bases at J, with 14 bases in the middle. CDR3 length: 13 residues. Germline CDR1 is GTSNPN and CDR2 is SVGIG (reference sequence). The CDR3 is CACRVRGDTEAFF. CDR3 coding DNA: TGTGCCTGTAGGGTCAGGGGAGACACTGAAGCTTTCTTT.

This clonotype was seen ten or more times. The rearrangement links TRBV12-3 or TRBV12-4 to TRBJ2-1; 10 bases fit TRBD2. With 1 base clipped from V and 5 bases from J, the junction kept 8 bases outside the gene matches. The CDR3 spans 17 residues. The DNA of the CDR3 is TGTGCCAGCAGTTTAGAACCAGCGGGAGGGTTAAACAATGAGCAGTTCTTC. Amino acid sequence: CASSLEPAGGLNNEQFF.

This clonotype came up a few times. The chain's CDR3 is CASSGLDRGNSPLHF. CDR3 in DNA: TGTGCCAGCAGTGGGTTAGACAGGGGAAATTCACCCCTCCACTTT. The chain is built from TRBV2 and TRBJ1-6; TRBD1 matches at 8 bases. The germline CDR1 and CDR2 sequences are SNHLY and FYNNEI. Trimming at V came to 4 bases and at J to 7 bases, leaving 6 bases not matched to a gene. The CDR3 runs 15 residues. The variable domain in full, with the rest retrieved from reference TRBV2 and TRBJ1-6, is EPEVTQTPSHQVTQMGQEVILRCVPISNHLYFYWYRQILGQKVEFLVSFYNNEISEKSEIFDDQFSVERPDGSNFTLKIRSTKLEDSAMYFCASSGLDRGNSPLHFGNGTRLTVT.

This clonotype was detected ten times or more. The gene calls are TRBV20-1 and TRBJ2-7; D might be TRBD1 or TRBD2, each matching 6 bases. V dropped 6 bases and J dropped 0 bases, with 21 bases sitting between them. The CDR3 covers 16 residues. Germline V CDR1 and CDR2: DFQATT, SNEGSKA (reference sequence). CDR3 DNA: TGCAGTGCCATGAAAGAATGGGGGGCGAGCTCCTACGAGCAGTACTTC. It encodes CSAMKEWGASSYEQYF.

This clonotype came up many times. The V gene is TRBV28, the J gene TRBJ2-7; unclear D gene. V lost 5 bases and J 4 bases, leaving 6 bases between the germline ends. The CDR3 totals 11 residues. In germline, CDR1 is MDHEN, CDR2 SYDVKM. CDR3 residues: CASSDRYEQYF. CDR3 DNA: TGTGCCAGCAGTGATAGGTACGAGCAGTACTTC.

On this clonotype itself: A much larger clone lies a single base off, so this may be a read error. V usage is TRBV27 and J usage is TRBJ2-1, with 8 bases that match TRBD1. The CDR3 loop spans 15 amino acids. Germline CDR1 MNHEY, CDR2 SMNVEV (reference sequence). The CDR3 region is CAGSGTGDSYNEQFF. CDR3 bases: TGTGCCGGCAGTGGGACAGGTGACTCCTACAATGAGCAGTTCTTC.

Only a few counts were recorded for this clonotype. The chain couples TRBV18 to TRBJ2-7; TRBD1 matches 9 bases. V was pared by 3 bases and J by 2 bases, with 8 bases of the junction left unmatched. This CDR3 is 16 amino acids long. The germline gives CDR1 KGHSH, CDR2 LQKENI. The CDR3 reads CASSPFGTGNTYEQYF. Here the CDR3 DNA reads TGTGCCAGCTCACCGTTCGGGACAGGGAATACCTACGAGCAGTACTTC.

This rearrangement joins TRBV19 to TRBJ2-7, with 9 nucleotides matching TRBD1. This CDR3 is built from 15 residues. Germline loops: CDR1 LNHDA, CDR2 SQIVND (reference sequence). V was pared by 4 bases and J by 4 bases, with 8 bases of the junction left unmatched. In nucleotides, the CDR3 is TGTGCCAGTAGTAGCTGGGGACAGGGTATATACGAGCAGTACTTC. As protein: CASSSWGQGIYEQYF.

This clonotype was recorded many times. This rearrangement joins TRBV20-1 to TRBJ2-5; possible D gene TRBD2, 6 bases. V shed 6 bases and J shed 5 bases, with 13 bases lying between them. Germline assignment: CDR1 DFQATT and CDR2 SNEGSKA (reference sequence). The CDR3 totals 12 residues. The CDR3 spells CSALVAGETQYF. In nucleotides, the CDR3 is TGCAGTGCACTTGTGGCGGGGGAGACCCAGTACTTC.

This clonotype occurred many times. The chain uses TRBV5-1 and TRBJ2-3; 11 bases fit TRBD2. This CDR3 comprises 16 residues. V trimming: 3 bases; J trimming: 2 bases; junction bases outside the gene matches: 5. Germline V gene lookup returns CDR1 SGHRS and CDR2 YFSETQ. The CDR3 nucleotides read TGCGCCAGCAGCTCCGGGACTAGCGGCCTCACAGATACGCAGTATTTT. Amino acid sequence: CASSSGTSGLTDTQYF. Based on the CDR3 plus reference TRBV5-1 and TRBJ2-3, the full variable domain is KAGVTQTPRYLIKTRGQQVTLSCSPISGHRSVSWYQQTPGQGLQFLFEYFSETQRNKGNFPGRFSGRQFSNSRSEMNVSTLELGDSALYLCASSSGTSGLTDTQYFGPGTRLTVL.

In its sample, this clonotype was seen many times. V is TRBV11-3 and J is TRBJ2-1; the D gene is possibly TRBD1 (5 bases). This CDR3 spans 15 amino acids. CDR1 and CDR2 (germline): SGHNT, YENEEA. Trimming took 0 bases from V and 10 from J, leaving 16 bases between them. The CDR3 DNA reads TGTGCCAGCAGCTTAGATCTAGGCCACACAGGAGAGCAGTTCTTC. Amino acid sequence: CASSLDLGHTGEQFF.

This clonotype was counted many times. The chain joins TRBV3-1 to TRBJ2-4; 14 bases agree with TRBD2. The CDR3 covers 15 residues. Germline V gives CDR1 LGHDT, CDR2 YNNKEL (reference sequence). V lost 5 bases to trimming and J lost 8 bases; unmatched junction nucleotides: 5. CDR3 residues: CASSGTSGSGYIQYF. CDR3 DNA sequence: TGTGCCAGCAGCGGGACTAGCGGGAGTGGGTACATTCAGTACTTC.

Many counts were recorded for this clonotype. The chain uses TRBV3-1 and TRBJ2-1, with 15 bases lining up with TRBD2. With 5 bases clipped from V and 2 bases from J, the junction kept 4 bases outside the gene matches. The CDR3 totals 17 residues. Germline lookup yields CDR1 LGHDT and CDR2 YNNKEL (reference sequence). The CDR3 loop reads CASSSRTSGRAYNEQFF. The CDR3 bases are TGTGCCAGCAGCTCTAGGACTAGCGGGAGGGCCTACAATGAGCAGTTCTTC.

As regards this clonotype: A clone one base away is much larger, so this may be a read error. The conserved final phenylalanine or tryptophan is absent from the CDR3, which likely points to a read error. V is TRBV20-1 and J is TRBJ2-7, with a weak D call TRBD2 (6 bases). CDR3 length: 14 amino acids. Per germline, CDR1 DFQATT and CDR2 SNEGSKA (reference sequence). Trimming stripped 3 bases from V and 9 bases from J, with 21 bases between. This CDR3 reads CSASFRDGRVGQYL. The CDR3 coding sequence is TGCAGTGCTAGTTTCCGGGACGGGAGAGTAGGGCAGTACCTC.